This T cell receptor (beta chain) came from a study of control samples from healthy donors and cancer patients. Sequenced by immunoSEQ multiplex PCR; TCRdb stores in-frame clones only, minus some. This table has approximately 89,000 clones, 86% appearing once. The sequenced sample consisted of blood. The TCR originated in a man aged 25 to 40 in good health.

DNA of the CDR3: TGCGCCAGCAGCCCAAGGACAGGGGGCTCCTACAATGAGCAGTTCTTC. Amino acid sequence: CASSPRTGGSYNEQFF. The chain recombines TRBV5-1 with TRBJ2-1, with TRBD1 identical over 10 bases. The CDR3 contains 16 residues. The germline V gene has CDR1 SGHRS and CDR2 YFSETQ. V shed 4 bases, J shed 0 bases, and the junction held 4 bases outside the gene matches.